This is a list of T cell receptor beta chains from one sample in a study of blood T cell repertoires in COVID-19. Clones were sequenced by immunoSEQ multiplex PCR, and TCRdb holds only the in-frame ones, with some missing. The profile shows 170,000 or so clones, roughly 83% of them singletons. Sequenced input: peripheral blood. These receptors all come from a woman aged 60 to 75 with acute or convalescent COVID-19. Each CDR3 is given with its conserved first and last residue.

v_gene: TRBV7-9
j_gene: TRBJ2-3
CDR3aa: CASSLPTGGFSDTQYF

v_gene: TRBV7-9
j_gene: TRBJ1-1
CDR3aa: CASQGAGNTEAFF

v_gene: TRBV28
j_gene: TRBJ1-6
CDR3aa: CASSSPRQGFGSPLHF

v_gene: TRBV11-3
j_gene: TRBJ2-3
CDR3aa: CASSPGGADTQYF

v_gene: TRBV9
j_gene: TRBJ1-2
CDR3aa: CASSEDKQGFTNYGYTF

v_gene: TRBV9
j_gene: TRBJ2-5
CDR3aa: CASSVVGVPQETQYF

v_gene: TRBV4-3
j_gene: TRBJ1-2
CDR3aa: CASSPTQGDYGYTF

v_gene: TRBV27
j_gene: TRBJ2-6
CDR3aa: CASSFYRGRDFGANVLTF

v_gene: TRBV6-5
j_gene: TRBJ1-4
CDR3aa: CASSQSRDNGKLFF

v_gene: TRBV6-5
j_gene: TRBJ1-4
CDR3aa: CASSYDIRGEKLFF

v_gene: TRBV7-2
j_gene: TRBJ1-2
CDR3aa: CASSPQTGTNYGYTF

v_gene: TRBV7-2
j_gene: TRBJ2-7
CDR3aa: CASSLGTSGTYEQYF

v_gene: TRBV18
j_gene: TRBJ2-1
CDR3aa: CASSPGLVSYNEQFF

v_gene: TRBV6-6
j_gene: TRBJ1-4
CDR3aa: CASSSDRRSSNEKLFF

v_gene: TRBV29-1
j_gene: TRBJ1-1
CDR3aa: CSVAGTGRTEAFF

v_gene: TRBV5-1
j_gene: TRBJ1-5
CDR3aa: CASSSTGPNQPQHF

v_gene: TRBV20-1
j_gene: TRBJ2-3
CDR3aa: CSALTADTQYF

v_gene: TRBV30
j_gene: TRBJ1-2
CDR3aa: CAWSGPTQNYGYTF

v_gene: TRBV19
j_gene: TRBJ2-7
CDR3aa: CASSPQGASYEQYF

v_gene: TRBV4-3
j_gene: TRBJ1-1
CDR3aa: CASSQDRRAGNTEAFF

v_gene: TRBV5-6
j_gene: TRBJ1-1
CDR3aa: CASSFLTGENTEAFF

v_gene: TRBV29-1
j_gene: TRBJ1-2
CDR3aa: CSVGRGDQFTNYGYTF

v_gene: TRBV5-8
j_gene: TRBJ2-1
CDR3aa: CASSLSGVQSSYNEQFF

v_gene: TRBV5-1
j_gene: TRBJ2-1
CDR3aa: CASSWGTSGDYNEQFF

v_gene: TRBV5-4
j_gene: TRBJ1-2
CDR3aa: CASSLDRVRPYGYTF

v_gene: TRBV6-2/TRBV6-3
j_gene: TRBJ1-2
CDR3aa: CASSTIRDIGYGYTF

v_gene: TRBV4-2
j_gene: TRBJ1-1
CDR3aa: CASSRTQVNTEAFF

v_gene: TRBV7-3
j_gene: TRBJ2-2
CDR3aa: CASSLNAGNTGELFF

v_gene: TRBV11-2
j_gene: TRBJ2-5
CDR3aa: CASSLNRDSAGETQYF

v_gene: TRBV6-1
j_gene: TRBJ1-2
CDR3aa: CASSEPYRQGDYGYTF

v_gene: TRBV21-1
j_gene: TRBJ2-3
CDR3aa: CASSSQGRVSNTDTQYF

v_gene: TRBV3-1/TRBV3-2
j_gene: TRBJ2-5
CDR3aa: CASSQSGTALLETQYF

v_gene: TRBV5-1
j_gene: TRBJ1-2
CDR3aa: CASSLEPTPGYTF

v_gene: TRBV12-1
j_gene: TRBJ2-7
CDR3aa: CASSSLTGLVVDEQYF

v_gene: TRBV7-2
j_gene: TRBJ1-3
CDR3aa: CASSSIQGSSGNTIYF

v_gene: TRBV30
j_gene: TRBJ2-7
CDR3aa: CAWSDSYSYEQYF

v_gene: TRBV2
j_gene: TRBJ2-3
CDR3aa: CASSEWGVRTDTQYF